Reported below is one T cell receptor (beta chain). This clonotype is described as medium-sized (0.01 to 0.1%). Its specific antigen is unknown. Qualities for individual bases were not recorded, and no much larger clone is one base off. Set within a cohort of healthcare workers in London, UK, this nested case-control study involved weekly PCR testing of nasopharyngeal swabs along with blood sampling. Between 23 and 31 March 2020, the week of the UK lockdown, healthcare workers were enrolled and then followed up weekly for as long as 16 weeks. These data come from a study of early T cells in non-severe SARS-CoV-2 infection (dated by TCRdb to 2020 to 2023). As for the study more broadly: Bulk RNA from unsorted whole blood was used for TCR sequencing, so alpha and beta chains could not be paired. Broader findings and caveats from the paper: VDJdb matching was skewed toward anti-spike CD8 responses and likely underestimated virus-specific expansions, missing private and CD4 specificities.

The library came from 5' RACE. For sequencing, a NextSeq 500 was employed. Unique molecular identifiers were attached to individual cDNA molecules in the TCR library protocol so that sequencing error and PCR bias could be corrected. Both TCR alpha and beta chains were sequenced, and tight co-correlation was observed between alpha and beta sequence abundances in each sample. The authors' analysis ran thus. Decombinator V4 was used to annotate the V gene, J gene and CDR3 of the TCR sequences. Expanded TCRs were defined as changing significantly between any two time points under a Poisson model with p below 0.0001. TCR abundances were normalised to the total number of TCRs sequenced per sample and were expressed as counts per million. MAIT TCRs were defined by TRAV1-2 paired with TRAJ12, TRAJ20 or TRAJ33, and iNKT TCRs by TRAV10 paired with TRAJ18. VDJdb, accessed on 1 November 2021, was searched for TCRs annotated for CMV, EBV and SARS-CoV-2, and TCRs annotated for more than one antigen were excluded. The public sequencing data were trimmed at Q25 with fastp and processed into clonotypes with MiXCR by TCRdb, which kept only in-frame beta chains. Each CDR3 protein appears once, grouped with its most common genes and DNA. These V and J calls originate from TCRdb's pipeline instead of the authors' own analysis. The table for this sample lists 70,000 to 90,000 distinct CDR3 sequences; about 10% of them were counted only once. The leading ten clones occupy around 8% of the sample.

Trimming removed 5 bases from V and 4 bases from J, leaving 9 bases between the germline ends. The CDR3, from cysteine to phenylalanine, totals 13 residues. The entry retains the CDR3 DNA only, 39 bases that are in frame from base 1. From a lookup of the germline V gene (reference sequence), CDR1 and CDR2 are LGHDT and YNNKEL. The chain couples TRBV3-1 to TRBJ1-5; the D gene cannot be resolved reliably. Sequencing used whole blood, obtained at baseline. The clonotype comes from an adult who was a healthcare worker with PCR-confirmed SARS-CoV-2 infection or an uninfected control (not recorded which). Here is the DNA: TGTGCCAGCAGCGCGAGTAGAAATCAGCCCCAGCATTTT. It codes for CASSASRNQPQHF.